This TCR beta chain was recovered during a study of blood T cell repertoires in COVID-19. The length of the CDR3 is 14 residues. Germline CDR1 reads SGHVS; CDR2 reads FNYEAQ. V shed 5 bases, J shed 3 bases, and the junction held 7 bases outside the gene matches. The study recruited people aged about 18 to 95 years across under 25 US areas. Participants' reported clinical history set cohort assignment. In the study's own analysis: It was from reference gene primer amplification that nucleated cell counts were estimated. Profiling relied on immunoSEQ multiplex PCR, and the TCRdb table lists in-frame clones only, not all of them. V, J and clone size are taken as reported in that table, and D and trimming were inferred from the DNA itself. The profile covers 310,000 or so clones, with 90% appearing a single time and 0.95% to 1.3% taken by the ten largest.

The rearrangement links TRBV7-6 to TRBJ2-7; 7 bases match TRBD1. The receptor was isolated from a woman aged 25 to 39 who had recovered from COVID-19. Specimen: PBMCs or T cells enriched from blood (not recorded which). The CDR3 nucleotides read TGTGCCAGCAGCCTATCGACAGGGTTCTACGAGCAGTACTTC. Its translation is CASSLSTGFYEQYF.